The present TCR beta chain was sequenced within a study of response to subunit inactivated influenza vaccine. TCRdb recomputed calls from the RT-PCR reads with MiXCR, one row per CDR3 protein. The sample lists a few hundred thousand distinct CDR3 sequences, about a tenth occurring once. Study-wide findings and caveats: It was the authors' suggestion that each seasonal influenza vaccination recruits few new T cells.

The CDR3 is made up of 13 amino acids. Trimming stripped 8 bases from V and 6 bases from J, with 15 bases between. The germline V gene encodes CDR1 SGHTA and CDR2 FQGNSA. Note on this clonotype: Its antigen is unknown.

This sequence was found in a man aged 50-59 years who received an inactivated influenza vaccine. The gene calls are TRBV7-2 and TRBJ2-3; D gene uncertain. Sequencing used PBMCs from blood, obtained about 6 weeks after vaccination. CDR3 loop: CASGPPHMDTQYF. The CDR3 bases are TGTGCCAGCGGACCCCCTCACATGGATACGCAGTATTTT.